This T cell receptor (beta chain) stems from a study of blood T cell repertoires in COVID-19. Study summary: The analysed material was cDNA or gDNA that came from T cells, B-cell-depleted T cells, or PBMCs.

Sequenced by immunoSEQ multiplex PCR; TCRdb stores in-frame clones only, minus some. Of some 300,000 clones in the sample, approximately 90% are singletons; the top ten hold 5.5% to 8%. The specimen sequenced was peripheral blood. The receptor was isolated from a woman in her 50s with COVID-19, enrolled during active disease.

The CDR3 is CASSEQGRIVTEAFF. The CDR3 DNA is TGTGCCAGTAGTGAACAGGGAAGAATAGTCACTGAAGCTTTCTTT. The chain employs TRBV19 and TRBJ1-1; D may be TRBD1 (6 bases). With 5 bases removed from V and 4 bases from J, the gap between germline ends came to 17 bases. The CDR3 is 15 residues long. Germline V lookup: CDR1 LNHDA, CDR2 SQIVND (reference sequence).